Listed below are T cell receptor beta chains from one sample, sequenced in a study of CDR3 diversity in severe acne. One entry per CDR3 protein results from TCRdb running MiXCR on the PCR reads. The repertoire holds 89,000 or so distinct CDR3 sequences, with roughly 52% as singletons. Sequenced sample: blood. These receptor sequences come from a male donor in good health, serving as a control. CDR3s include the opening cysteine and the closing phenylalanine or tryptophan. D genes are given only for firm matches. The listing skips clone size in some rows; elsewhere it reads once, few, many or a size class.

j_call,v_call,d_call,clone_size,cdr3_aa,cdr3_nt
TRBJ2-1,TRBV6-2/TRBV6-3,TRBD2,NA,CASRRLAGGVYNEQSF,TGTGCCAGCAGAAGACTAGCGGGAGGGGTCTACAATGAGCAGTCCTTC
TRBJ2-7,TRBV5-5,TRBD1,once,CASSRTSDRADEQYF,TGTGCCAGCAGCCGGACGTCGGACAGGGCCGACGAGCAGTACTTC
TRBJ1-1,TRBV25-1,NA,NA,CASSPSPNTEAFF,TGTGCCAGCAGCCCTAGCCCGAACACTGAAGCTTTCTTT
TRBJ2-5,TRBV2,TRBD2,few,CASSRLAASGTRGETQYF,TGTGCCAGCAGCCGTCTTGCGGCTAGCGGGACTCGGGGGGAGACCCAGTACTTC
TRBJ2-7,TRBV10-3,NA,NA,CASSDGGVDEQYF,TGTGCCAGCAGTGATGGAGGGGTGGACGAGCAGTACTTC
TRBJ2-6,TRBV19,TRBD1,few,CASSQDRGAAGANVLTF,TGTGCCAGTAGCCAGGACAGGGGAGCGGCTGGGGCCAACGTCCTGACTTTC
TRBJ1-1,TRBV6-5,TRBD1,NA,CATAGQGQKNTEAFF,TGTGCCACGGCGGGACAGGGTCAAAAGAACACTGAAGCTTTCTTT
TRBJ2-7,TRBV6-5,TRBD1,NA,CASSVGAGGRYEQYF,TGTGCCAGCAGCGTAGGGGCAGGGGGCAGATACGAGCAGTACTTC
TRBJ2-1,TRBV20-1,TRBD2,NA,CSANGLAGEDEQFF,TGCAGTGCTAATGGACTAGCGGGGGAGGATGAGCAGTTCTTC
TRBJ2-1,TRBV6-5,TRBD1,NA,CASVGQGAWNEQFF,TGTGCCAGCGTGGGACAGGGGGCGTGGAATGAGCAGTTCTTC
TRBJ1-4,TRBV25-1,NA,once,CTRQDEKLFF,TGTACCCGGCAAGATGAAAAACTGTTTTTT
TRBJ1-2,TRBV19,NA,NA,CASGGYGYTF,TGTGCCAGTGGGGGCTATGGCTACACCTTC
TRBJ1-1,TRBV5-1,NA,NA,CASSLELGGVNTEAFF,TGCGCCAGCAGCTTGGAATTGGGGGGAGTAAACACTGAAGCTTTCTTT
TRBJ1-2,TRBV2,NA,NA,CASSARQEVGYGYTF,TGTGCCAGCAGCGCCAGACAGGAAGTAGGCTATGGCTACACCTTC
TRBJ2-7,TRBV20-1,NA,few,CSAKGLGSYEQYF,TGCAGTGCCAAGGGGCTGGGCTCCTACGAGCAGTACTTC
TRBJ1-2,TRBV10-3,NA,NA,CARPQVPGYTF,TGTGCCCGCCCCCAGGTCCCTGGCTACACCTTC
TRBJ1-2,TRBV9,NA,few,CASSAHDGYTF,TGTGCCAGCAGCGCGCATGATGGCTACACCTTC
TRBJ2-3,TRBV27,NA,many,CASSSINQDTQYF,TGTGCCAGCAGTTCCATAAACCAAGATACGCAGTATTTT
TRBJ1-6,TRBV11-3,NA,NA,CASSRLPLPNSPLHF,TGTGCCAGCAGTCGACTGCCCCTGCCAAATTCACCCCTCCACTTT
TRBJ1-2,TRBV5-6,NA,NA,CASSLDRAGYTF,TGTGCCAGCAGCTTGGACAGGGCCGGCTACACCTTC
TRBJ1-5,TRBV25-1,TRBD1,once,CASSLEGGYNQPQHF,TGTGCCAGCAGCTTGGAAGGGGGCTACAATCAGCCCCAGCATTTT
TRBJ2-7,TRBV15,TRBD2,NA,CATSRDSGSVNEQYF,TGTGCCACCAGTCGCGATAGCGGGAGTGTCAACGAGCAGTACTTC